Listed below are T cell receptor beta chains from one sample, sequenced in a study of Graves' ophthalmopathy and Graves' hyperthyroidism. A single record per CDR3 protein comes from TCRdb applying MiXCR to the multiplex PCR reads. The sample carries about 390,000 distinct CDR3 sequences, roughly 14% recorded once. The sequencing input was peripheral blood. These receptors came from a woman in her late teens or twenties with stable Graves' hyperthyroidism. The CDR3 runs from the conserved cysteine through the conserved F or W. A D gene is named only where the DNA matches it firmly. Not all rows give a size; the values are once, few, many and, for expanded clones, a class.

TRBV30	TRBJ1-1	.	12	.	CAWSLGGTEAFF	TGTGCCTGGAGTCTAGGGGGCACTGAAGCTTTCTTT
TRBV19	TRBJ1-3	.	16	many	CASTLNRQNSGNTIYF	TGTGCCAGTACCCTAAATAGACAGAACTCTGGAAACACCATATATTTT
TRBV7-9	TRBJ2-7	TRBD1	14	.	CASSQGTASYEQYF	TGTGCCAGCAGCCAGGGGACAGCCTCCTACGAGCAGTACTTC
TRBV14	TRBJ2-5	TRBD2	14	many	CASSQEWEGETQYF	TGTGCCAGCAGCCAAGAATGGGAGGGGGAGACCCAGTACTTC
TRBV6-2/TRBV6-3	TRBJ2-7	.	13	.	CASSSIPFFEQYF	TGTGCCAGCAGTTCCATTCCGTTCTTCGAGCAGTACTTC
TRBV2	TRBJ2-7	TRBD1	14	many	CASTPLAGGYEQYF	TGTGCCAGCACCCCACTGGCAGGGGGCTACGAGCAGTACTTC
TRBV12-3/TRBV12-4	TRBJ1-1	.	12	few	CANSFRGPEAFF	TGTGCCAACAGTTTTCGGGGACCTGAAGCTTTCTTT
TRBV6-2/TRBV6-3	TRBJ1-2	.	11	many	CASSQGIGYTF	TGTGCCAGCAGCCAGGGTATTGGCTACACCTTC
TRBV6-5	TRBJ1-1	TRBD1	14	many	CASRPQGSDTEAFF	TGTGCCAGCAGACCACAGGGGAGTGACACTGAAGCTTTCTTT
TRBV4-1	TRBJ1-2	TRBD1	14	.	CASSQTTGGYGYTF	TGCGCCAGCAGCCAGACGACAGGGGGCTATGGCTACACCTTC
TRBV19	TRBJ2-7	TRBD2	15	many	CASSMQRGGSDEQYF	TGTGCCAGTAGCATGCAGCGGGGGGGCTCGGACGAGCAGTACTTC
TRBV12-3/TRBV12-4	TRBJ1-2	.	14	many	CASRHGARNYGYTF	TGTGCCAGCAGACACGGGGCGCGTAACTATGGCTACACCTTC
TRBV7-9	TRBJ1-2	.	11	many	CANDRFNGYTF	TGTGCCAACGACAGGTTCAATGGCTACACCTTC
TRBV6-4	TRBJ2-2	.	14	.	CASSPGSGAGELFF	TGTGCCAGCAGCCCTGGATCAGGGGCCGGGGAGCTGTTTTTT
TRBV12-3/TRBV12-4	TRBJ2-7	TRBD2	14	.	CASTATSGTREQYF	TGTGCCAGCACCGCGACTAGCGGGACACGCGAGCAGTACTTC
TRBV5-1	TRBJ2-4	.	16	many	CASSPKQGGAKNIQYF	TGCGCCAGCAGCCCCAAACAAGGTGGGGCCAAAAACATTCAGTACTTC
TRBV5-6	TRBJ1-6	TRBD1	14	many	CASSGGTGGSPLHF	TGTGCCAGCTCCGGAGGGACAGGGGGTTCACCCCTCCACTTT
TRBV13	TRBJ1-1	.	13	few	CASSTTSLAEAFF	TGTGCCAGCAGCACCACCAGCCTCGCTGAAGCTTTCTTT
TRBV5-1	TRBJ1-2	.	13	.	CASSPAGGWGYTF	TGCGCCAGCAGCCCGGCGGGGGGCTGGGGCTACACCTTC
TRBV5-1	TRBJ1-1	TRBD1	13	many	CASGWDRNTEAFF	TGCGCCAGCGGCTGGGACAGGAACACTGAAGCTTTCTTT
TRBV11-3	TRBJ1-3	.	13	few	CASSPLVGNTIYF	TGTGCCAGCAGCCCCCTGGTCGGAAACACCATATATTTT
TRBV11-2	TRBJ2-2	TRBD1	14	.	CASSLGQTTGELFF	TGTGCCAGCAGCTTGGGACAGACGACCGGGGAGCTGTTTTTT
TRBV19	TRBJ2-7	.	13	.	CASSHRNLEEQYF	TGTGCCAGTAGTCATAGGAATTTGGAGGAGCAGTACTTC
TRBV5-1	TRBJ2-7	TRBD1	13	.	CASSFSGQTEQYF	TGCGCCAGCAGCTTCTCGGGACAGACGGAGCAGTACTTC
TRBV18	TRBJ2-7	TRBD2	16	few	CASSPSLAGGPGEQYF	TGTGCCAGCTCACCTTCGTTAGCGGGGGGCCCAGGCGAGCAGTACTTC
TRBV27	TRBJ2-5	.	14	many	CASSLDPGGETQYF	TGTGCCAGCAGTTTAGACCCCGGCGGGGAGACCCAGTACTTC
TRBV6-4	TRBJ1-2	.	13	.	CASKDRGSEGYTF	TGTGCCAGCAAAGATCGTGGGAGTGAAGGCTACACCTTC
TRBV6-1	TRBJ2-7	.	16	.	CASATRWSGRDDEQYF	TGTGCCAGCGCGACACGGTGGTCGGGCCGGGATGACGAGCAGTACTTC
TRBV6-1	TRBJ1-6	.	16	.	CASSQPVSSYNSPLHF	TGTGCCAGCAGTCAGCCGGTCAGCTCCTATAATTCACCCCTCCACTTT
TRBV7-2	TRBJ2-7	TRBD1	16	many	CASSLRQGSIPYEQYF	TGTGCCAGCAGCCTGCGACAGGGTTCGATTCCGTACGAGCAGTACTTC
TRBV12-3/TRBV12-4	TRBJ2-5	TRBD2	13	many	CASSFGTSETQYF	TGTGCCAGCAGTTTCGGGACTAGCGAGACCCAGTACTTC
TRBV7-9	TRBJ1-1	.	11	many	CASSVTTEAFF	TGTGCCAGCAGCGTGACCACTGAAGCTTTCTTT
TRBV20-1	TRBJ1-2	.	14	many	CSAIGPRDNYGYTF	TGCAGTGCCATAGGGCCTAGAGATAACTATGGCTACACCTTC
TRBV6-5	TRBJ2-7	.	13	.	CASSYSTGAEQYF	TGTGCCAGCAGTTACTCAACAGGCGCCGAGCAGTACTTC
TRBV11-2	TRBJ1-6	TRBD1	16	many	CASSTTGGGYNSPLHF	TGTGCCAGCAGCACAACAGGGGGCGGTTATAATTCACCCCTCCACTTT
TRBV12-3/TRBV12-4	TRBJ2-5	TRBD2	16	many	CASSLRLRGGEETQYF	TGTGCCAGCAGTCTCCGTTTGCGGGGGGGCGAGGAGACCCAGTACTTC
TRBV15	TRBJ2-2	.	15	many	CATSKGTTNTGELFF	TGTGCCACCAGCAAGGGGACCACCAACACCGGGGAGCTGTTTTTT
TRBV2	TRBJ2-7	.	14	many	CASRPGSLLDEQYF	TGTGCCAGCAGACCCGGGTCTCTGCTCGACGAGCAGTACTTC
TRBV6-2/TRBV6-3	TRBJ1-2	.	15	many	CASSSLGTSNYGYTF	TGTGCCAGCAGTTCCCTGGGGACCTCTAACTATGGCTACACCTTC
TRBV6-2/TRBV6-3	TRBJ1-1	.	14	many	CASSYSTGSTEAFF	TGTGCCAGCAGTTACTCTACAGGGAGCACTGAAGCTTTCTTT
TRBV12-3/TRBV12-4	TRBJ1-1	.	14	many	CASSLGFSNTEAFF	TGTGCCAGCAGTTTAGGTTTCTCGAACACTGAAGCTTTCTTT